These 26 T cell receptor beta chains came from one sample sequenced in a study of response to subunit inactivated influenza vaccine. Each CDR3 protein is one row after TCRdb ran MiXCR on the RT-PCR reads. This table has roughly 180,000 distinct CDR3 sequences, 9.2% appearing once. The sample here was non-naive T cells sorted from PBMCs, taken on the day of vaccination. These receptors were taken from a man aged 45-65 years who received an inactivated influenza vaccine.

This clonotype was picked up many times. This chain links TRBV10-3 with TRBJ1-2; 7 positions match TRBD1. The CDR3 extends over 14 amino acids. Losses at the gene ends were 7 bases for V and 6 bases for J; bases not matched to a gene: 11. Germline lookup yields CDR1 ENHRY and CDR2 SYGVKD. CDR3 loop: CAITGVDRQHGYTF. Written as DNA, the CDR3 is TGTGCCATCACCGGGGTGGACAGGCAGCATGGCTACACCTTC.

In its sample, this clonotype was seen many times. The chain combines TRBV20-1 with TRBJ1-2; D possibly corresponds to TRBD1 (5 bases). Germline V CDR1 and CDR2: DFQATT, SNEGSKA (reference sequence). The CDR3 has 11 residues. V was cut by 3 bases and J by 6 bases, with 8 bases left in between. The CDR3 here is CSAREGNGYTF. The CDR3 bases are TGCAGTGCTAGGGAGGGGAATGGCTACACCTTC.

The sample holds a few counts of this clonotype. The chain combines TRBV5-5 with TRBJ2-1, with TRBD1 identical over 7 bases. This CDR3 comprises 12 residues. The germline CDR1 and CDR2 sequences are SGHKS and YYEKEE (reference sequence). V shed 5 bases and J 8 bases; nucleotides not matched to a gene: 4. The CDR3 bases are TGTGCCAGCAGAACGACAGGGTATGAGCAGTTCTTC. Translated, it gives CASRTTGYEQFF.

The gene calls are TRBV28 and TRBJ1-6; 7 bases match TRBD1. The germline V gene has CDR1 MDHEN and CDR2 SYDVKM. CDR3 size: 15 residues. With 4 bases clipped from V and 7 bases from J, the junction kept 7 bases outside the gene matches. In DNA, the CDR3 is TGTGCCAGCAGTTCGAGACCCAGGGGGAATTCACCCCTCCACTTT. This encodes CASSSRPRGNSPLHF.

This clonotype was seen a few times. The chain is built from TRBV4-1 and TRBJ2-7; D not certain. V gave up 1 base and J gave up 0 bases, with 10 bases separating them. The CDR3 totals 15 residues. CDR1 MGHRA and CDR2 YSYEKL come from the germline V gene. CDR3: CASSQVRQGSYEQYF. As DNA, the CDR3 is TGCGCCAGCAGCCAAGTAAGACAAGGCTCCTACGAGCAGTACTTC.

This clonotype has a handful of counts. The rearrangement joins TRBV3-1 to TRBJ2-7, with TRBD1 matching 7 bases. The CDR3 is 16 amino acids. Trimming cost V 4 bases and J 1 base; bases outside gene matches: 10. CDR1 LGHDT and CDR2 YNNKEL come from the germline V gene (reference sequence). The CDR3 DNA reads as TGTGCCAGCAGCCGCCTCCCCGGGACAGTGTCCTACGAGCAGTACTTC. Translation gives CASSRLPGTVSYEQYF.

This clonotype was seen more than once but under ten times. This chain connects TRBV5-1 to TRBJ1-5; 9 bases match TRBD1. The CDR3 has 17 residues. Trimming cost V 0 bases and J 4 bases; bases outside gene matches: 8. Germline V gene sequence: CDR1 SGHRS, CDR2 YFSETQ. This chain's CDR3 is CASSLGYSTGGNQPQHF. The DNA for the CDR3 is TGCGCCAGCAGCTTGGGCTACTCGACAGGGGGAAATCAGCCCCAGCATTTT.

The chain uses TRBV5-1 and TRBJ1-3, with D perhaps matching TRBD1 (5 bases). The CDR3 covers 15 residues. The V gene lost 3 bases and the J gene lost 2 bases, with 12 bases spanning the gap. Germline CDR1 SGHRS, CDR2 YFSETQ. The CDR3 nucleotides read TGCGCCAGCAGCTCGATGGGGGGTACTGGAAACACCATATATTTT. This translates into CASSSMGGTGNTIYF.

This clonotype has just a few counts. This sequence joins TRBV20-1 and TRBJ1-1, with D perhaps TRBD1 (6 bases). Germline values: CDR1 DFQATT, CDR2 SNEGSKA (reference sequence). This CDR3 has 14 residues. The germline V and J ends were trimmed by 3 bases and 1 base, with 12 bases remaining between them. The CDR3 reads CSASQGKWNTEAFF. The CDR3 nucleotides read TGCAGTGCTAGCCAGGGGAAGTGGAACACTGAAGCTTTCTTT.

This clonotype was observed a few times. J is TRBJ2-5 and V is TRBV27; D perhaps matches TRBD2 (6 bases). Trimming took 1 base from V and 5 from J, leaving 11 bases between them. The germline CDR1 and CDR2 sequences are MNHEY and SMNVEV (reference sequence). CDR3 length: 14 amino acids. The CDR3 coding sequence is TGTGCCAGCAGTTTATTCAGCGGGCGGGAGACCCAGTACTTC. Its translation is CASSLFSGRETQYF.

This clonotype was seen at least ten times. The gene calls are TRBV5-6 and TRBJ2-1; TRBD1 is a possible D gene (5 bases). Deletions cut 4 bases from V and 9 bases from J, with 11 bases between. The germline V gene encodes CDR1 SGHDT and CDR2 YYEEEE. The CDR3 spans 12 residues. The CDR3 loop is CASSNFRGEQFF. The CDR3 bases are TGTGCCAGCAGCAACTTTAGGGGTGAGCAGTTCTTC.

This chain connects TRBV24-1 to TRBJ2-3, with 14 positions matching TRBD2. Trimming took 9 bases from V and 3 from J; bases not matched to a gene: 7. CDR1 is KGHDR and CDR2 is SFDVKD in the germline V gene. The CDR3 length is 16 residues. The CDR3 DNA follows: TGTGCCACCGGGACTAGCGGGAGTAGGAGGACAGATACGCAGTATTTT. This encodes CATGTSGSRRTDTQYF.

This clonotype showed up just a few times. This sequence joins TRBV4-1 and TRBJ1-2, with TRBD1 as a possible D gene (6 bases). The length of the CDR3 is 15 residues. V gave up 1 base and J gave up 4 bases, with 13 bases separating them. Germline V gene sequence: CDR1 MGHRA, CDR2 YSYEKL. In nucleotides, the CDR3 is TGCGCCAGCAGCCAAGCAGGAGGGGGAGTCTATGGCTACACCTTC. Its translation is CASSQAGGGVYGYTF.

Many counts were recorded for this clonotype. V usage is TRBV4-3 and J usage is TRBJ1-4; weak D call: TRBD1 (6 bases). The CDR3 contains 15 residues. The germline V gene encodes CDR1 LGHNA and CDR2 YSLEER. Trimming removed 0 bases from V and 5 bases from J, with 10 bases in between. The CDR3 region is CASSQEDSSNEKLFF. CDR3 coding DNA: TGCGCCAGCAGCCAAGAGGACAGCTCAAATGAAAAACTGTTTTTT.

The V call is TRBV7-9, the J call TRBJ1-1; D call uncertain. This CDR3 region has 15 residues. Per germline, CDR1 SEHNR and CDR2 FQNEAQ (reference sequence). Trimming left V 2 bases short and J 1 base short, with 11 bases between. CDR3 sequence: CASSLTANTNTEAFF. The DNA for the CDR3 is TGTGCCAGCAGCTTAACAGCAAACACGAACACTGAAGCTTTCTTT. The variable domain in full, completed from reference TRBV7-9 and TRBJ1-1, reads DTGVSQNPRHKITKRGQNVTFRCDPISEHNRLYWYRQTLGQGPEFLTYFQNEAQLEKSRLLSDRFSAERPKGSFSTLEIQRTEQGDSAMYLCASSLTANTNTEAFFGQGTRLTVV.

The chain has TRBV21-1 and TRBJ1-5. TRBV21-1 is a recognized pseudogene. The length of the CDR3 is 16 residues. The CDR3 reads CASSPGVGGSNQPQHF. The CDR3 bases are TGTGCCAGCAGCCCTGGGGTGGGCGGTAGCAATCAGCCCCAGCATTTT.

This clonotype was detected many times. The chain joins TRBV7-3 to TRBJ2-1; D is perhaps TRBD2 (5 bases). CDR3 length: 13 residues. The germline CDR1 and CDR2 sequences are SGHTA and FQGTGA. The V end was cut by 4 bases, the J end by 11 bases, with 15 bases between. The CDR3 loop is CASSWPDSGKQFF. The CDR3 bases are TGTGCCAGCAGCTGGCCGGACTCCGGGAAGCAGTTCTTC.

This clonotype was counted a few times. J is TRBJ1-1 and V is TRBV20-1, with 12 bases fitting TRBD1. Germline lookup yields CDR1 DFQATT and CDR2 SNEGSKA (reference sequence). The junction had 1 base not matched to a gene; V was cut back by 5 bases and J by 0 bases. The CDR3 totals 14 residues. The CDR3 DNA is TGCAGTGCTCGGGACAGGGGGCTGAACACTGAAGCTTTCTTT. Translating it yields CSARDRGLNTEAFF.

This clonotype has a handful of counts. J is TRBJ2-1 and V is TRBV28; possibly TRBD1 or TRBD2 for D (6 bases each). V gave up 6 bases and J gave up 8 bases, with 17 bases separating them. The germline V gene has CDR1 MDHEN and CDR2 SYDVKM. This CDR3 is built from 14 residues. For the CDR3, the DNA is TGTGCCAGCAGCCGCGGGACAAAATCCGATGAGCAGTTCTTC. Translated, it gives CASSRGTKSDEQFF.

This clonotype was counted between two and nine times. The chain couples TRBV29-1 to TRBJ1-4; tentative D call: TRBD1 (5 bases). The CDR3 totals 14 residues. V gave up 4 bases and J gave up 8 bases, with 17 bases separating them. Germline CDR1 is SQVTM and CDR2 is ANQGSEA. CDR3 amino acids: CSVGGTGGNEKLFF. The CDR3 DNA reads as TGCAGCGTTGGGGGTACGGGGGGAAACGAAAAACTGTTTTTT.

The chain carries TRBV4-1 and TRBJ2-3; tentative D call: TRBD1 (6 bases). Per germline, CDR1 MGHRA and CDR2 YSYEKL. The V end lost 4 bases, the J end lost 3 bases, and 17 bases lay between the germline ends. The CDR3 is 16 residues long. Here the CDR3 reads CASSRIGQRITDTQYF. CDR3 coding DNA: TGCGCCAGCAGCCGAATTGGACAGAGGATAACAGATACGCAGTATTTT.

As to this clonotype: It may be a read error: a sequence one base away is much more abundant. The chain joins TRBV5-1 to TRBJ2-3; D unclear. This CDR3 has 12 residues. CDR1 SGHRS and CDR2 YFSETQ come from the germline V gene. The CDR3 reads CVSSLEGDTQYF. CDR3 in DNA: TGCGTCAGCAGCTTGGAAGGAGATACGCAGTATTTT.

In this sample, this clonotype turned up many times. The chain links TRBV15 to TRBJ1-2; D is perhaps TRBD1 (5 bases). This CDR3 is built from 15 residues. Germline CDR1 reads LNHNV; CDR2 reads YYDKDF (reference sequence). V lost 0 bases, J lost 4 bases, and 12 bases lay in between. In DNA form, the CDR3 reads TGTGCCACCAGCAGAGAAGGTGGGGGAGGCTATGGCTACACCTTC. Translating it yields CATSREGGGGYGYTF.

The rearrangement joins TRBV6-2 or TRBV6-3 to TRBJ2-5; 8 nucleotides match TRBD2. With V trimmed by 0 bases and J by 4 bases, 10 bases remained unmatched. The CDR3 has 17 residues. The germline V gene encodes CDR1 MNHEY and CDR2 SVGEGT. CDR3 in amino acids: CASSYSRSTGGRETQYF. In DNA form, the CDR3 reads TGTGCCAGCAGTTACTCGAGGAGCACGGGGGGGCGAGAGACCCAGTACTTC.

The rearrangement links TRBV20-1 to TRBJ2-1; TRBD2 agrees at 11 bases. The germline CDR1 and CDR2 sequences are DFQATT and SNEGSKA (reference sequence). The CDR3 length is 16 residues. The junction had 7 bases not matched to a gene; V was cut back by 2 bases and J by 4 bases. This CDR3 is CSARLTGTSGYNEQFF. The DNA of the CDR3 is TGCAGTGCTAGACTAACCGGGACTAGCGGATACAATGAGCAGTTCTTC.

As to this clonotype: Germline is not matched at one junction end, which may reflect a read error. The chain combines TRBV4-3 with TRBJ2-3, with 9 bases lining up with TRBD1. Looked up from germline, CDR1 is LGHNA and CDR2 is YSLEER. The CDR3 totals 16 residues. The CDR3 coding sequence is TGCGCCAGCAGACAAGATTCGGGACAGGGATCAGATACGCAGTATTTT. Residues: CASRQDSGQGSDTQYF.